Reported below is one T cell receptor (beta chain). This clonotype was observed a handful of times. Its recognized antigen is unknown. Base-call qualities are not available, and no considerably larger clone is one nucleotide away. PBMCs were isolated by Ficoll-Paque density gradient centrifugation. Sequencing was performed on an Illumina NovaSeq 6000. TCRalpha and TCRbeta cDNA libraries were built by 5'RACE with constant-segment primers, adding sample barcodes and unique molecular identifiers. Trizol reagent was used to extract RNA from every sample. Library amplification was performed in two PCR steps, and a second sample barcode and Illumina TruSeq adapters were introduced in the second step. Sequencing of the libraries was done on an Illumina NovaSeq, producing 2 x 150 bp paired-end reads. The paper's processing steps were these. Demultiplexing of reads and collapsing into UMI-guided consensus sequences were performed with migec v1.2.7. Using mixcr v2.1.11, the UMI consensuses were aligned to TRA and TRB V and J templates and assembled into clonotypes. A clonotype was counted as expanded or contracted only if both edgeR and NoisET called the change significant, with noise models trained on biological replicates. For edgeR calls, the thresholds were a false discovery rate-adjusted p below 0.01 and a log2 fold-change of 1. As an exploratory analysis of dynamics, PCA with hierarchical clustering was applied to max-normalized trajectories of the 1000 most abundant clonotypes. Separately sequenced CD4+ and CD8+ repertoires were used to assign a CD4 or CD8 phenotype to each responding clone. TCRdb passed the public sequencing reads through fastp at Q25 and MiXCR, retaining productive beta sequences. Every distinct CDR3 protein forms one entry, paired with its most common genes and DNA. The V and J calls follow TCRdb's processing rather than the paper's. The sample table lists fewer than 350,000 distinct CDR3 sequences, under 8.5% of them with a count of one. The top ten clonotypes cover about 20% of the sample.

These data come from a study of T-cell memory formation after mild COVID-19 (dated by TCRdb to the early 2020s). Turning to the overall study: Most TCR sequence clusters were specific to one of the two donors. The cohort comprised two young, previously healthy adult volunteers, one female and one male. In a couple of donors, T-cell clones that expanded and contracted after mild COVID-19 were followed by sequencing TCRalpha and TCRbeta repertoires longitudinally. Results and caveats for the whole study, not just this receptor: Only a couple of mild cases were covered by the study, and larger cohorts that include severe cases with pre-infection samples were considered necessary. Some responding clones were found in pre-infection memory, which suggests that pre-existing cross-reactive memory T cells took part in the SARS-CoV-2 response. Balanced CD4/CD8 phenotypes were observed for clones contracting from day 15 to 85, whereas a bias towards CD4+ was observed for a second wave of clones expanding from day 15 to 37. Whether the second-wave clones peaking on day 37 were SARS-CoV-2 specific was not confirmed. Contracting CD4+ clones were located mainly in the CM and EM memory subsets, whereas CD8+ clones were found to be enriched in EMRA.

After removal of 4 bases from V and 3 bases from J, the junction retains 1 base not matched to a gene. The germline V gene supplies CDR1 SQVTM and CDR2 ANQGSEA. The CDR3 goes from the cysteine to the phenylalanine over 12 residues. Only the CDR3 part of the read is kept: 36 bases, read in frame from the first base. The chain is assembled from TRBV29-1 and TRBJ2-7; a stretch of 9 junction bases matches TRBD1. This sequence was found in a man younger than 35 who had mild COVID-19 (a few samples of this study predate the infection). The sample titles of this study are shuffled in the database, so cell type and time point are left out; the donor was told from shared clones. Specimen: PBMCs or a T cell subset sorted from them (not recorded which). The bases are TGCAGCGTTGGACAGGGGGTCTACGAGCAGTACTTC. Its protein product is CSVGQGVYEQYF.